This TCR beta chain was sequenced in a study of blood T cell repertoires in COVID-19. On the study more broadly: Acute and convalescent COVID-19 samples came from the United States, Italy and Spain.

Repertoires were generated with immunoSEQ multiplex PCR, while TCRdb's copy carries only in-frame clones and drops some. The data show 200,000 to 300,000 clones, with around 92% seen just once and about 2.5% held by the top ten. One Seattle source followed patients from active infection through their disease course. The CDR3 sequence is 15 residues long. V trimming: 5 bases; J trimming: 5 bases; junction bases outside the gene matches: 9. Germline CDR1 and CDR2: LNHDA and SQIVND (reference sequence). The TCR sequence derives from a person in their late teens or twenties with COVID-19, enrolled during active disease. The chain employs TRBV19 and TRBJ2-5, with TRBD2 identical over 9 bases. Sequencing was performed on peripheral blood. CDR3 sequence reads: CASSQVAGAPETQYF. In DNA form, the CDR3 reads TGTGCCAGTAGTCAGGTAGCGGGAGCCCCCGAGACCCAGTACTTC.